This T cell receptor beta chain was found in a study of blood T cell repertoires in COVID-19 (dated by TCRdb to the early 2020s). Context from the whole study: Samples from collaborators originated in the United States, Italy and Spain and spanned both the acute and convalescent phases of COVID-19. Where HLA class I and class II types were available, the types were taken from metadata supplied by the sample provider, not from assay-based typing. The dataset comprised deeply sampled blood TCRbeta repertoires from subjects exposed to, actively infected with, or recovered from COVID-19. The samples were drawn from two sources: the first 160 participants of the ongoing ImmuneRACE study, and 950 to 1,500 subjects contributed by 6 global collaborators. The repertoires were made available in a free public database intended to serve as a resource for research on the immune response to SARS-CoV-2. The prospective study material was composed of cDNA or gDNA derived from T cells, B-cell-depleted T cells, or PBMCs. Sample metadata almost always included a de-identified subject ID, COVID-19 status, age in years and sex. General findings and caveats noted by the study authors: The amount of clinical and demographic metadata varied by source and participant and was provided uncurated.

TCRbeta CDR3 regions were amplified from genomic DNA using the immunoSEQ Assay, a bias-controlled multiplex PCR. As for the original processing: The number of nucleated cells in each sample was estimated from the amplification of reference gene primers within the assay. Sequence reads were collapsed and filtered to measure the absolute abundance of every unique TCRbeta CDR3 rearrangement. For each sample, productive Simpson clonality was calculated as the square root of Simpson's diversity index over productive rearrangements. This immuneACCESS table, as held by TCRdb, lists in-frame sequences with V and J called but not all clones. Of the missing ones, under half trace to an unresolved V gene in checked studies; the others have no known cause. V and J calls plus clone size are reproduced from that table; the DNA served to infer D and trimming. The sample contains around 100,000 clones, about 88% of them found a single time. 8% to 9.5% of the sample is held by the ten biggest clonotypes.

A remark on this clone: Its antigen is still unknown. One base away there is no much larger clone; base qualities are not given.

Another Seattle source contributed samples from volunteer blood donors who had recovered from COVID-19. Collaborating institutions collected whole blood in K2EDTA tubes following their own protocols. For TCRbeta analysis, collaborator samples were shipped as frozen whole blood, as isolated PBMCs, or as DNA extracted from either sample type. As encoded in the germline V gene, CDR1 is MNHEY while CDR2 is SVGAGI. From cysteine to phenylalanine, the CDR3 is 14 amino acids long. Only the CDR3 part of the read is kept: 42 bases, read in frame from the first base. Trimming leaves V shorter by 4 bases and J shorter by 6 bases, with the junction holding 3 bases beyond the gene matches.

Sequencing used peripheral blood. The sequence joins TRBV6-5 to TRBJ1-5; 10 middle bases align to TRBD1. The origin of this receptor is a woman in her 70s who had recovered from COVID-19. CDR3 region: CASSWTGGGQPQHF. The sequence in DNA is TGTGCCAGCAGTTGGACAGGGGGTGGTCAGCCCCAGCATTTT.